These 3 T cell receptor beta chains were all obtained from the same sample, sequenced in a study of regulatory dendritic cells for organ transplantation. Profiling relied on immunoSEQ multiplex PCR, and the TCRdb table lists in-frame clones only, not all of them. The sample lists 20,000 to 25,000 clones; 74% were seen once. What was sequenced was memory CD4+ T cells from blood. This sample's subset: CD45RO+ memory T cells. The source of these receptors is a human donor in good health.

The gene calls are TRBV18 and TRBJ1-3; D unresolved. V was clipped by 3 bases and J by 6 bases, with 21 bases between them. The CDR3 runs 17 residues. Germline values: CDR1 KGHSH, CDR2 LQKENI. The CDR3 loop is CASSPDRGEGGPNTIYF. The CDR3 DNA is TGTGCCAGCTCACCCGACCGGGGTGAGGGAGGGCCAAACACCATATATTTT.

The rearrangement uses TRBV2 and TRBJ2-3; weak D call: TRBD2 (6 bases). The CDR3 is made up of 13 amino acids. CDR1 and CDR2 (germline): SNHLY, FYNNEI. Trimming took 0 bases from V and 5 from J, leaving 6 bases between them. In nucleotides, the CDR3 is TGTGCCAGCAGTGAAGCGGGGGGAGATACGCAGTATTTT. The encoded protein is CASSEAGGDTQYF. Supplemented by reference TRBV2 and TRBJ2-3, the full variable domain reads EPEVTQTPSHQVTQMGQEVILRCVPISNHLYFYWYRQILGQKVEFLVSFYNNEISEKSEIFDDQFSVERPDGSNFTLKIRSTKLEDSAMYFCASSEAGGDTQYFGPGTRLTVL.

The J gene is TRBJ2-4, the V gene TRBV27, with 11 bases fitting TRBD2. The CDR3 is made up of 15 amino acids. Per the germline V gene, CDR1 is MNHEY and CDR2 is SMNVEV (reference sequence). Trimming took 4 bases from V and 3 from J; bases not matched to a gene: 2. The CDR3: CASSSGLAGKNIQYF. CDR3 in DNA: TGTGCCAGCAGTTCCGGACTAGCGGGCAAAAACATTCAGTACTTC.